The source of this T cell receptor beta chain is a study of vaccination and CD4 T cells after COVID-19. The study sequenced cultured CD4+ T cell DNA using the Oncomine TCR Beta short-read assay. TCRdb independently ran MiXCR on the PCR reads; one entry per CDR3 protein. This repertoire shows approximately 25,000 distinct CDR3 sequences, around 62% found once; its top ten account for 7.8%. Details on this clonotype: Its specificity is unknown.

The treatment: 10-day PBMC culture with coronavirus spike peptide pools or control peptides (ViraFEST assay). Antigen-specific T cells were expanded with peptide pools by ViraFEST, and TCRs were then sequenced. The V segment lost 8 bases and the J segment 7 bases; nucleotides outside the gene matches: 8. The CDR3 is made up of 14 amino acids. Germline values: CDR1 MNHEY, CDR2 SMNVEV (reference sequence). Overall study results and limits: Median counts of SARS-CoV-2-reactive clonotypes increased from around 21 to 38; this difference was not significant.

The specimen was CD4+ T cells from blood, cultured in vitro. The rearrangement links TRBV27 to TRBJ1-6; 7 bases align to TRBD1. This sequence originates from a human donor who had recovered from COVID-19. The DNA for the CDR3 is TGTGCCAGCCGACCGGGACAGCTAAATTCACCCCTCCACTTT. Its translation is CASRPGQLNSPLHF.